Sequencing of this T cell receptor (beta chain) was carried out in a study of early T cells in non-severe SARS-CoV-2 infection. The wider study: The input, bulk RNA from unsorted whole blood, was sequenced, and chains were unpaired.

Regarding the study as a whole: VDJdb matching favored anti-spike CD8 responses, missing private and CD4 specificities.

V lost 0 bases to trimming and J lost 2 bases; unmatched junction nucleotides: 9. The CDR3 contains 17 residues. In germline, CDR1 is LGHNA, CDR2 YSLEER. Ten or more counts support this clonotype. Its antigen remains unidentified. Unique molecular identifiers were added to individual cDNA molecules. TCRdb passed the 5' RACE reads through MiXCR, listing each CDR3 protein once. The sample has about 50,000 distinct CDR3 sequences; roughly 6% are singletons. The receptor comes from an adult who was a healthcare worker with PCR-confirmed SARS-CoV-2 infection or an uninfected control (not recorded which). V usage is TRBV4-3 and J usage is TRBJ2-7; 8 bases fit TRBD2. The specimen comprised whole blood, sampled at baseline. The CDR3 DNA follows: TGCGCCAGCAGCCAAGACAGGAGCGTAGCGGGGCCCTACGAGCAGTACTTC. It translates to CASSQDRSVAGPYEQYF.